The clone carrying this TCR beta chain was seen more than once but under ten times. A sample-barcoded 5' primer and a J-beta primer mix were used in a second PCR of about 7 to 12 cycles. A single record per CDR3 protein comes from TCRdb applying MiXCR to the 5' RACE reads. The sample consists of about 800,000 distinct CDR3 sequences, about 47% of them appearing once. This specimen comes from a study of blood T cells in healthy people across ages. V was trimmed by 0 bases and J by 7 bases, leaving 11 bases between them. CDR1 GTSNPN and CDR2 SVGIG come from the germline V gene (reference sequence). CDR3 size: 13 residues.

This chain links TRBV30 with TRBJ2-3; D unclear. Sequenced: blood. The clonotype was recovered from a man older than 75 in good health. This CDR3 is CAWSVLRLNTQYF. CDR3 nucleotides: TGTGCCTGGAGTGTACTCCGCTTAAATACGCAGTATTTT.